These 19 T cell receptor beta chains were sequenced from one sample in a study of T-cell memory formation after mild COVID-19. Using its own MiXCR run on the 5' RACE reads, TCRdb lists one record per CDR3 protein. The sample consists of approximately 400,000 distinct CDR3 sequences, 20% to 25% of them appearing once. The sequenced sample was PBMCs or a T cell subset sorted from them (not recorded which). The receptor set was obtained from an adult woman who had mild COVID-19 (a few samples of this study predate the infection). Cell type and time point are not known.

The rearrangement uses TRBV6-5 and TRBJ2-7; 10 positions match TRBD1. V dropped 5 bases and J dropped 3; count of bases not matched to a gene: 7. Germline V lookup: CDR1 MNHEY, CDR2 SVGAGI. The CDR3 spans 15 residues. CDR3 coding DNA: TGTGCCAGCAGTGCTCCGGGACAGGGGATCTACGAGCAGTACTTC. Residues: CASSAPGQGIYEQYF.

The chain uses TRBV4-2 and TRBJ1-3; TRBD1 is a possible D gene (6 bases). In germline, CDR1 is LGHNA, CDR2 YNFKEQ. The CDR3 is made up of 15 amino acids. V lost 0 bases, J lost 8 bases, and 14 bases lay in between. Here the CDR3 reads CASSQEGGATDTIYF. CDR3 nucleotide sequence: TGTGCCAGCAGCCAAGAGGGGGGCGCGACGGACACCATATATTTT.

This clonotype has more than one count but fewer than ten. The chain joins TRBV18 to TRBJ2-2; D gene unclear. This CDR3 has 15 residues. Trimming took 4 bases from V and 7 from J, leaving 16 bases between them. The germline V gene has CDR1 KGHSH and CDR2 LQKENI. As DNA, the CDR3 is TGTGCCAGCTCACTGGGAACGCGGCGGATCGGGGAGCTGTTTTTT. Amino acids: CASSLGTRRIGELFF.

The chain couples TRBV5-1 to TRBJ2-5; D unresolved. CDR1 is SGHRS and CDR2 is YFSETQ in the germline V gene. Trimming removed 5 bases from V and 2 bases from J, with 7 bases in between. The CDR3 is 12 amino acids. In DNA, the CDR3 is TGCGCCAGCAGGTGGCTGCAAGAGACCCAGTACTTC. This gives the protein CASRWLQETQYF.

This chain uses TRBV15 with TRBJ2-7, with TRBD1 identical over 7 bases. Germline V gene lookup returns CDR1 LNHNV and CDR2 YYDKDF (reference sequence). The CDR3 is 14 amino acids. Trimming cost V 0 bases and J 5 bases; bases outside gene matches: 4. DNA for the CDR3: TGTGCCACCAGCAGAGAGGGGCAGGGGGACGAGCAGTACTTC. Protein sequence: CATSREGQGDEQYF. Looking up the rest from reference TRBV15 and TRBJ2-7 gives the full variable domain: DAMVIQNPRYQVTQFGKPVTLSCSQTLNHNVMYWYQQKSSQAPKLLFHYYDKDFNNEADTPDNFQSRRPNTSFCFLDIRSPGLGDTAMYLCATSREGQGDEQYFGPGTRLTVT.

Only a few counts were recorded for this clonotype. The rearrangement uses TRBV6-5 and TRBJ1-1, with D tentatively TRBD1 (6 bases). The V gene lost 10 bases and the J gene lost 1 base, with 19 bases spanning the gap. The length of the CDR3 is 15 residues. Germline V gene data show CDR1 as MNHEY and CDR2 as SVGAGI. Here the CDR3 DNA reads TGTGCCACCGCTACCCAGGGGCGCCAGAACACTGAAGCTTTCTTT. It encodes CATATQGRQNTEAFF.

This clonotype was counted ten times or more. The gene calls are TRBV29-1 and TRBJ1-1; no definite D call. Looked up from germline, CDR1 is SQVTM and CDR2 is ANQGSEA. V was shortened by 4 bases and J by 5 bases, with 14 bases between the two germline ends. The CDR3 extends over 13 amino acids. The CDR3 nucleotides are TGCAGCGTTGGGGAGGCCACGGGGACTGAAGCTTTCTTT. It codes for CSVGEATGTEAFF.

The rearrangement links TRBV15 to TRBJ2-2; D is perhaps TRBD2 (5 bases). The germline V and J ends were trimmed by 5 bases and 1 base, with 14 bases remaining between them. The CDR3 loop spans 16 amino acids. CDR1 LNHNV and CDR2 YYDKDF come from the germline V gene (reference sequence). The CDR3 DNA reads as TGTGCCACCAGCGAAACGGGGAGCCAGAACACCGGGGAGCTGTTTTTT. Translating gives CATSETGSQNTGELFF. Looking up the rest from reference TRBV15 and TRBJ2-2 gives the full variable domain: DAMVIQNPRYQVTQFGKPVTLSCSQTLNHNVMYWYQQKSSQAPKLLFHYYDKDFNNEADTPDNFQSRRPNTSFCFLDIRSPGLGDTAMYLCATSETGSQNTGELFFGEGSRLTVL.

This clonotype was seen only a few times. The DNA of the CDR3 is TGTGCCAGCAGCTCAGGGTTAAATCAGCCCCAGCATTTT. Encoded protein: CASSSGLNQPQHF. This rearrangement joins TRBV7-6 to TRBJ1-5; possibly TRBD1 for D (5 bases). Trimming pared 4 bases from V and 4 bases from J, leaving 8 bases between. CDR3 length: 13 amino acids. Germline V lookup: CDR1 SGHVS, CDR2 FNYEAQ.

This clonotype was seen repeatedly, ten times or more. The V and J genes are TRBV20-1 and TRBJ2-3, with D possibly TRBD2 on 7 matching bases. The CDR3 extends over 13 amino acids. CDR1 and CDR2 from the germline V gene are DFQATT and SNEGSKA (reference sequence). V gave up 3 bases and J gave up 7 bases, with 14 bases separating them. Here the CDR3 reads CSARGGGRYTQYF. The CDR3 DNA reads TGCAGTGCTAGGGGGGGGGGCCGCTATACGCAGTATTTT.

V gene TRBV2 combines with J gene TRBJ2-5, with 7 nucleotides matching TRBD2. The germline V gene has CDR1 SNHLY and CDR2 FYNNEI. Losses at the gene ends were 2 bases for V and 5 bases for J; bases not matched to a gene: 5. This CDR3 is 14 amino acids long. The CDR3 region has the DNA TGTGCCAGCAGTGAACAAGCGGGAAGCGAGACCCAGTACTTC. Protein: CASSEQAGSETQYF.

In this sample, this clonotype turned up a few times. The CDR3 loop reads CAIGPRTDTQYF. CDR3 nucleotide sequence: TGTGCCATCGGGCCCCGCACAGATACGCAGTATTTT. The genes are TRBV10-3 and TRBJ2-3; D is unclear. V was shortened by 8 bases and J by 1 base, with 7 bases between the two germline ends. Germline-derived CDR1 and CDR2 are ENHRY and SYGVKD. The CDR3 consists of 12 residues.

The rearrangement uses TRBV5-6 and TRBJ2-1; 8 nucleotides match TRBD2. The J segment lost 9 bases and the V segment lost 2 bases, leaving 10 bases of the junction unmatched. CDR1 and CDR2 from the germline V gene are SGHDT and YYEEEE. The CDR3 length is 15 residues. CDR3 loop: CASSFEAGGRAEQFF. The CDR3 DNA is TGTGCCAGCAGCTTCGAGGCGGGAGGCCGTGCTGAGCAGTTCTTC.

Only a few counts were recorded for this clonotype. The chain recombines TRBV5-1 with TRBJ1-1; tentative D call: TRBD1 (5 bases). This CDR3 has 13 residues. Germline V CDR1 and CDR2: SGHRS, YFSETQ. Trimming shortened V by 4 bases and J by 1 base, and 8 bases separated the two germline ends. CDR3 sequence: CASSRQSNTEAFF. Here the CDR3 DNA reads TGCGCCAGCAGCCGACAGTCGAACACTGAAGCTTTCTTT.

The rearrangement joins TRBV18 to TRBJ2-7, with 11 bases matching TRBD1. With 3 bases clipped from V and 2 bases from J, the junction kept 3 bases outside the gene matches. This CDR3 comprises 15 residues. The germline CDR1 and CDR2 sequences are KGHSH and LQKENI. DNA for the CDR3: TGTGCCAGCTCACCCGGGACAGGGGGAACCTACGAGCAGTACTTC. Protein: CASSPGTGGTYEQYF. Full variable domain (outside the CDR3, taken from reference TRBV18 and TRBJ2-7): NAGVMQNPRHLVRRRGQEARLRCSPMKGHSHVYWYRQLPEEGLKFMVYLQKENIIDESGMPKERFSAEFPKEGPSILRIQQVVRGDSAAYFCASSPGTGGTYEQYFGPGTRLTVT.

This clonotype was seen a handful of times. The rearrangement joins TRBV7-6 to TRBJ2-3; D possibly corresponds to TRBD2 (6 bases). Trimming cost V 3 bases and J 3 bases, with 10 bases left between them. CDR3 length: 14 amino acids. Germline CDR1 is SGHVS and CDR2 is FNYEAQ. The DNA of the CDR3 is TGTGCCAGCAGCTTGTCGGGAGAAACAGATACGCAGTATTTT. Amino acids: CASSLSGETDTQYF.

This clonotype showed up just a few times. The genes are TRBV13 and TRBJ2-1; D possibly corresponds to TRBD2 (5 bases). This CDR3 has 14 amino acids. CDR1 is PRHDT, CDR2 FYEKMQ, per germline (reference sequence). V gave up 2 bases and J gave up 8 bases, with 13 bases separating them. The CDR3 reads CASSLRGSRDEQFF. The CDR3 nucleotides are TGTGCCAGCAGCTTACGAGGGTCTAGGGATGAGCAGTTCTTC.

The chain employs TRBV7-9 and TRBJ2-1; possibly TRBD1 for D (6 bases). V was pared by 5 bases and J by 8 bases, with 19 bases between. The CDR3 covers 15 residues. Germline V gene sequence: CDR1 SEHNR, CDR2 FQNEAQ (reference sequence). This CDR3 reads CASSPRQGPGYEQFF. The CDR3, as DNA: TGTGCCAGCAGCCCCAGGCAGGGGCCAGGGTATGAGCAGTTCTTC.

The chain links TRBV24-1 to TRBJ2-2; 12 nucleotides align to TRBD2. CDR3 length equals 18 residues. Germline CDR1 KGHDR, CDR2 SFDVKD. Losses at the gene ends were 5 bases for V and 4 bases for J; bases not matched to a gene: 10. The CDR3 here is CATSGGLAGSPITGELFF. The CDR3 DNA reads TGTGCCACCAGTGGCGGACTAGCGGGATCTCCAATCACCGGGGAGCTGTTTTTT.